This T cell receptor beta chain was captured by sequencing in a study of control samples from healthy donors and cancer patients. Some clones are missing from TCRdb's copy, which holds only in-frame ones; the method was immunoSEQ multiplex PCR. The profile shows 30,000 to 40,000 clones, around four fifths of them singletons. This CDR3 is built from 16 residues. Trimming left V 4 bases short and J 0 bases short, with 15 bases between. Per germline, CDR1 LNHDA and CDR2 SQIVND (reference sequence). The chain uses TRBV19 and TRBJ1-1; D might be TRBD1 (6 bases). The receptor was derived from an older woman with lung cancer. Sequenced input: PBMCs. This CDR3 reads CASSTLRGPMNTEAFF. DNA of the CDR3: TGTGCCAGTAGTACCCTTCGGGGGCCGATGAACACTGAAGCTTTCTTT.